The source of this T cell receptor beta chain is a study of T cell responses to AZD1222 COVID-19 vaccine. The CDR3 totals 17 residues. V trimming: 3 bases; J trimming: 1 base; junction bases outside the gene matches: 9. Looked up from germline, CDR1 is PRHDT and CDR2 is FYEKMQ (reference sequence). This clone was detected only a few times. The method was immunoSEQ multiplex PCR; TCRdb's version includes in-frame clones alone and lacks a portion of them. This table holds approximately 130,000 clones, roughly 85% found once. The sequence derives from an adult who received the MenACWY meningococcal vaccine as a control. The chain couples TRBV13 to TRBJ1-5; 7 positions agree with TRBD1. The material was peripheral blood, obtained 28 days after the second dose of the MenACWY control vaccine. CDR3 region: CASSFSQGGWSNQPQHF. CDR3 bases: TGTGCCAGCAGCTTCTCGCAGGGGGGATGGAGCAATCAGCCCCAGCATTTT. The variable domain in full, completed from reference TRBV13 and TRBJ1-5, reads AAGVIQSPRHLIKEKRETATLKCYPIPRHDTVYWYQQGPGQDPQFLISFYEKMQSDKGSIPDRFSAQQFSDYHSELNMSSLELGDSALYFCASSFSQGGWSNQPQHFGDGTRLSIL.